The 24 T cell receptor beta chains in this list originate from one sample, sequenced in a study of spatial heterogeneity in lung cancer. Overall study results and limits: Tumor mutation count correlated with how many alpha and beta TCRs expanded intratumorally.

TCRdb re-analysed the 5' RACE reads in MiXCR, keeping a single row per CDR3 protein. The sample records 20,000 to 25,000 distinct CDR3 sequences, about 4.9% being singletons. The antigens of these receptors remain unknown. Noted time point: sample taken at primary tumor resection. The sample here was lung tumor tissue, taken at surgery. The receptors shown here come from a male donor with early-stage non-small cell lung cancer.

V and J are TRBV2 and TRBJ2-5, with D perhaps TRBD1 (6 bases). Germline CDR1 SNHLY, CDR2 FYNNEI. The CDR3 extends over 12 amino acids. V lost 2 bases and J 7 bases, leaving 8 bases between the germline ends. The CDR3 protein is CASSESGVTQYF. The CDR3 DNA reads as TGTGCCAGCAGTGAATCAGGGGTGACCCAGTACTTC.

This clonotype has a count of ten or more. The chain has TRBV27 and TRBJ1-6, with 9 bases aligning to TRBD1. This CDR3 is built from 17 residues. Looked up from germline, CDR1 is MNHEY and CDR2 is SMNVEV (reference sequence). V trimming: 6 bases; J trimming: 2 bases; junction bases outside the gene matches: 8. CDR3 coding DNA: TGTGCCAGCAGAAGACTGGACAGGGGCCCCTATAATTCACCCCTCCACTTT. Residues: CASRRLDRGPYNSPLHF.

This clonotype was counted at least ten times. The J gene is TRBJ2-7, the V gene TRBV29-1; 7 bases are a match to TRBD1. The germline gives CDR1 SQVTM, CDR2 ANQGSEA. The CDR3 consists of 11 residues. Trimming removed 6 bases from V and 3 bases from J; junction bases left unmatched: 2. CDR3 in DNA: TGCAGCGTCGGGACAGACTACGAGCAGTACTTC. Its translation is CSVGTDYEQYF.

The table lists this clonotype with many counts. The genes are TRBV24-1 and TRBJ1-1, with D maybe TRBD1 (6 bases). Trimming left V 9 bases short and J 2 bases short, with 15 bases between. Germline assignment: CDR1 KGHDR and CDR2 SFDVKD. The CDR3 is made up of 14 amino acids. CDR3 loop: CATPRQENNTEAFF. The CDR3 nucleotides are TGTGCCACCCCAAGACAGGAGAACAACACTGAAGCTTTCTTT.

In its sample, this clonotype was seen many times. The chain combines TRBV12-3 or TRBV12-4 with TRBJ2-5; tentative D call: TRBD1 (6 bases). The CDR3 totals 13 residues. V was pared by 1 base and J by 7 bases, with 10 bases between. CDR3 bases: TGTGCCAGCAGTTTAGACAGAGGGGGGACCCAGTACTTC. Translating it yields CASSLDRGGTQYF.

The J gene is TRBJ2-5, the V gene TRBV27, with 13 bases matching TRBD2. The CDR3 extends over 15 amino acids. Germline CDR1 MNHEY, CDR2 SMNVEV (reference sequence). After removal of 4 bases from V and 5 bases from J, the junction contained 4 bases not matched to a gene. DNA for the CDR3: TGTGCCAGCAGTTCTCCGACTAGCGGGAGGGAGACCCAGTACTTC. This translates into CASSSPTSGRETQYF.

This clonotype was detected a few times. This chain connects TRBV7-9 to TRBJ2-7; D is undetermined. This CDR3 has 13 amino acids. From germline, CDR1 is SEHNR and CDR2 FQNEAQ (reference sequence). Trimming left V 3 bases short and J 3 bases short, with 9 bases between. The CDR3 DNA is TGTGCCAGCAGCTTGGCTGAGAACTACGAGCAGTACTTC. Protein: CASSLAENYEQYF.

The table lists this clonotype with many counts. The genes are TRBV18 and TRBJ1-1, with 7 bases that match TRBD1. The CDR3 runs 15 residues. Germline CDR1 reads KGHSH; CDR2 reads LQKENI. V was clipped by 3 bases and J by 5 bases; unmatched bases: 9. The CDR3 protein is CASSPTGDRMTEAFF. The CDR3 nucleotides are TGTGCCAGCTCACCCACGGGGGACAGAATGACTGAAGCTTTCTTT.

This clonotype was detected ten times or more. The genes are TRBV14 and TRBJ2-7, with D uncertain. Germline CDR1 reads SGHDN; CDR2 reads FVKESK. The V end was cut by 1 base, the J end by 7 bases, with 14 bases between. The CDR3 contains 14 residues. Here the CDR3 reads CASSQAPVLGEQYF. The CDR3 DNA sequence: TGTGCCAGCAGCCAAGCCCCAGTCCTCGGGGAGCAGTACTTC.

In this sample, this clonotype turned up many times. V usage is TRBV12-3 or TRBV12-4 and J usage is TRBJ2-5; D is perhaps TRBD1 (5 bases). Trimming cost V 3 bases and J 4 bases, with 9 bases left between them. The CDR3 runs to 13 residues. The CDR3 sequence is CASSLQGRETQYF. For the CDR3, the DNA is TGTGCCAGCAGTTTGCAGGGCCGAGAGACCCAGTACTTC.

There are many counts of this clonotype. The rearrangement uses TRBV6-2 or TRBV6-3 and TRBJ2-1, with 9 bases aligning to TRBD1. Per germline, CDR1 MNHEY and CDR2 SVGEGT. V was pared by 6 bases and J by 7 bases, with 7 bases of the junction left unmatched. The length of the CDR3 is 14 residues. CDR3 sequence reads: CASRGQGWENEQFF. CDR3 DNA sequence: TGTGCCAGCAGGGGACAGGGATGGGAGAATGAGCAGTTCTTC.

This clonotype has more than one count but fewer than ten. The chain recombines TRBV2 with TRBJ1-5; D is undetermined. The CDR3 loop spans 16 amino acids. Per the germline V gene, CDR1 is SNHLY and CDR2 is FYNNEI. Trimming removed 6 bases from V and 0 bases from J, with 15 bases in between. The CDR3, as DNA: TGTGCCAGCAGGCCCCAAGGTAGCTATAGCAATCAGCCCCAGCATTTT. This translates into CASRPQGSYSNQPQHF. The complete variable domain, with remaining parts taken from reference TRBV2 and TRBJ1-5, reads EPEVTQTPSHQVTQMGQEVILRCVPISNHLYFYWYRQILGQKVEFLVSFYNNEISEKSEIFDDQFSVERPDGSNFTLKIRSTKLEDSAMYFCASRPQGSYSNQPQHFGDGTRLSIL.

This chain uses TRBV9 with TRBJ2-6; D call uncertain. Germline V gene lookup returns CDR1 SGDLS and CDR2 YYNGEE. Trimming took off 8 bases at V and 0 bases at J, with 3 bases between the two ends. CDR3 size: 12 residues. The CDR3 DNA is TGTGCCAGTTACTCTGGGGCCAACGTCCTGACTTTC. This sequence encodes CASYSGANVLTF.

This clonotype was counted many times. The V gene is TRBV9, the J gene TRBJ1-1, with D tentatively TRBD1 (5 bases). In germline, CDR1 is SGDLS, CDR2 YYNGEE. V was cut by 3 bases and J by 5 bases, with 17 bases left in between. This CDR3 has 15 amino acids. The chain's CDR3 is CASSDSWGGGTEAFF. The CDR3 nucleotides are TGTGCCAGCAGCGATAGCTGGGGGGGAGGGACTGAAGCTTTCTTT.

This rearrangement joins TRBV28 to TRBJ2-3, with a possible D match to TRBD2 (6 bases). The V end lost 7 bases, the J end lost 3 bases, and 17 bases lay between the germline ends. CDR1 and CDR2 (germline): MDHEN, SYDVKM. The CDR3 is made up of 15 amino acids. Here the CDR3 reads CASTLGLSPTDTQYF. The CDR3 DNA reads TGTGCCAGCACCCTAGGACTATCCCCAACAGATACGCAGTATTTT.

This clonotype was seen repeatedly, ten times or more. The genes are TRBV6-1 and TRBJ1-1; D is unresolved. Trimming cost V 8 bases and J 4 bases, with 14 bases left between them. The CDR3 covers 13 residues. Germline V lookup: CDR1 MNHNS, CDR2 SASEGT. CDR3 amino acids: CASSYVGSTEAFF. The CDR3 nucleotides are TGTGCCAGCTCCTACGTCGGCAGCACTGAAGCTTTCTTT.

The sample holds many counts of this clonotype. The chain is built from TRBV24-1 and TRBJ2-1; TRBD1 matches 12 bases. CDR3 length: 16 residues. The V and J ends lost 3 bases and 7 bases, in that order; junction bases with no gene match: 6. CDR1 and CDR2 (germline): KGHDR, SFDVKD. CDR3 amino acids: CATSDSPGQGANEQFF. CDR3 bases: TGTGCCACCAGTGATAGCCCGGGACAGGGGGCAAATGAGCAGTTCTTC.

This clonotype counts as medium-sized. The J gene is TRBJ2-1, the V gene TRBV12-3 or TRBV12-4; D call uncertain. V was shortened by 5 bases and J by 6 bases, with 8 bases between the two germline ends. The CDR3 runs to 12 residues. CDR3 DNA: TGTGCCAGCAGTCTAACTATCAATGAGCAGTTCTTC. It encodes CASSLTINEQFF.

J is TRBJ2-3 and V is TRBV18; D not resolved. CDR3 length: 12 residues. Germline V gives CDR1 KGHSH, CDR2 LQKENI. Trimming took off 7 bases at V and 2 bases at J, with 7 bases between the two ends. CDR3: CASLPSTDTQYF. CDR3 DNA: TGTGCCAGCTTACCTTCCACAGATACGCAGTATTTT.

The chain links TRBV5-1 to TRBJ2-5; D is unresolved. This CDR3 is 12 amino acids long. In germline, CDR1 is SGHRS, CDR2 YFSETQ. V shed 4 bases and J shed 2 bases, with 6 bases lying between them. The CDR3, as DNA: TGCGCCAGCAGCCCAGAACAAGAGACCCAGTACTTC. It encodes CASSPEQETQYF.

This clonotype was seen at least ten times. J is TRBJ2-5 and V is TRBV5-1; the match to TRBD1 covers 7 bases. Germline CDR1 is SGHRS and CDR2 is YFSETQ. The CDR3 contains 14 residues. Trimming cost V 0 bases and J 5 bases; bases outside gene matches: 4. The CDR3 sequence is CASSLVGGLETQYF. CDR3 DNA: TGCGCCAGCAGCTTGGTAGGGGGCCTGGAGACCCAGTACTTC.

This clonotype was seen many times. The V and J genes are TRBV12-5 and TRBJ1-1; D remains ambiguous. This CDR3 has 12 residues. V lost 2 bases and J 7 bases, leaving 8 bases between the germline ends. Germline CDR1 and CDR2: LGHNT and FRNRAP. The DNA of the CDR3 is TGTGCTAGTGGTTTGCCCTTCGGTGAAGCTTTCTTT. It yields the protein CASGLPFGEAFF.

This clonotype was recorded many times. V usage is TRBV5-5 and J usage is TRBJ2-7; D possibly corresponds to TRBD1 (6 bases). The CDR3 covers 14 residues. V shed 1 base and J shed 3 bases, with 11 bases lying between them. CDR1 is SGHKS, CDR2 YYEKEE, per germline (reference sequence). The CDR3 bases are TGTGCCAGCAGCTTGTCTGGGGGCGTCTACGAGCAGTACTTC. Protein: CASSLSGGVYEQYF.

A remark on this clonotype: Since a much larger clone is just one base distant, this may be a read error. The chain carries TRBV21-1 and TRBJ2-5; whether TRBD2, the table's D call, matches the DNA was not checked. TRBV21-1 is labeled a pseudogene. The CDR3 length is 16 residues. CDR3 in amino acids: CASSKDSGTSQETQNF. CDR3 DNA sequence: TGTGCCAGCAGCAAAGATAGCGGAACCTCCCAAGAGACCCAGAACTTC.